These 16 T cell receptor beta chains were all obtained from the same sample, sequenced in a study of T cell repertoires in cytomegalovirus infection. In TCRdb, the reads were re-called with MiXCR into one record per CDR3 protein. The sample yields approximately 630,000 distinct CDR3 sequences, approximately 24% seen once. Sequencing was carried out using CD8+ T cells from PBMCs. These receptors were obtained from a human donor in good health (CMV status not recorded). Some clones in this sample may be carry-over from other donors' samples.

This clonotype was found many times. The rearrangement joins TRBV28 to TRBJ2-7; 7 bases map to TRBD2. Germline V gives CDR1 MDHEN, CDR2 SYDVKM. The CDR3 has 15 residues. J lost 2 bases, V lost 4 bases, and 8 bases had no gene match. Here the CDR3 DNA reads TGTGCCAGCAGTTCCCTGATGGGGGGGGCCTACGAGCAGTACGTC. Amino acid sequence: CASSSLMGGAYEQYV.

The V and J genes are TRBV28 and TRBJ1-4; 9 nucleotides agree with TRBD1. This CDR3 spans 16 amino acids. The germline V gene has CDR1 MDHEN and CDR2 SYDVKM. V lost 5 bases to trimming and J lost 6 bases; unmatched junction nucleotides: 10. CDR3 sequence reads: CASSLVRDRVDEKLFF. In DNA form, the CDR3 reads TGTGCCAGCAGTCTTGTTCGGGACAGGGTGGATGAAAAACTGTTTTTT.

The chain recombines TRBV15 with TRBJ1-4, with D possibly matching TRBD1 (5 bases). CDR3 size: 15 residues. In germline, CDR1 is LNHNV, CDR2 YYDKDF (reference sequence). V was cut by 5 bases and J by 0 bases, with 10 bases left in between. In DNA, the CDR3 is TGTGCCACCAGCGCTTGGACATCAACTAATGAAAAACTGTTTTTT. Protein product: CATSAWTSTNEKLFF.

Many counts were recorded for this clonotype. The chain combines TRBV7-9 with TRBJ2-2, with D uncertain. Germline V lookup: CDR1 SEHNR, CDR2 FQNEAQ (reference sequence). The CDR3 is 17 amino acids. The V gene lost 5 bases and the J gene lost 2 bases, with 18 bases spanning the gap. Here the CDR3 DNA reads TGTGCCAGCAGCCCCAGGACGGCCCGCGCCAACACCGGGGAGCTGTTTTTT. Translation gives CASSPRTARANTGELFF.

There are many counts of this clonotype. CDR3 region: CASSPTGFGEQYV. The CDR3 bases are TGTGCCAGCAGCCCCACAGGGTTTGGGGAGCAGTACGTC. V and J are TRBV7-6 and TRBJ2-7, with a possible D match to TRBD1 (6 bases). The V gene's germline CDR1 is SGHVS and CDR2 FNYEAQ. V shed 5 bases and J shed 7 bases, with 15 bases lying between them. The length of the CDR3 is 13 residues.

Comment on this clonotype: An end of the junction does not agree with germline; a read error may underlie this. This chain links TRBV7-8 with TRBJ2-5; D gene ambiguous. Germline lookup yields CDR1 SGHVS and CDR2 FQNEAQ. The CDR3 loop spans 14 amino acids. The CDR3 DNA sequence: TGTGCCAACAGCTTATGGCCGTTACAAGAGACCCAGTACTTC. It encodes CANSLWPLQETQYF. Supplemented by reference TRBV7-8 and TRBJ2-5, the full variable domain reads GAGVSQSPRYKVAKRGQDVALRCDPISGHVSLFWYQQALGQGPEFLTYFQNEAQLDKSGLPSDRFFAERPEGSVSTLKIQRTQQEDSAVYLCANSLWPLQETQYFGPGTRLLVL.

The chain is built from TRBV19 and TRBJ1-5, with D possibly matching TRBD1 (5 bases). Germline assignment: CDR1 LNHDA and CDR2 SQIVND (reference sequence). The V and J ends lost 8 bases and 0 bases respectively, with 8 bases between them. The CDR3 length is 13 residues. CDR3: CASDSHSNQPQHF. For the CDR3, the DNA is TGTGCCAGTGACAGCCATAGCAATCAGCCCCAGCATTTT.

This clonotype was counted between two and nine times. The gene calls are TRBV25-1 and TRBJ1-6, with 8 nucleotides matching TRBD1. Germline CDR1 MGHDK, CDR2 SYGVNS. Trimming at V came to 10 bases and at J to 10 bases, leaving 12 bases not matched to a gene. The CDR3 runs to 14 residues. The chain's CDR3 is CATHKTGEGSPLHF. CDR3 in DNA: TGTGCCACCCACAAGACAGGGGAAGGATCACCCCTCCACTTT.

This clonotype appeared a few times. The V call is TRBV5-6, the J call TRBJ2-1; D gene unclear. The germline CDR1 and CDR2 sequences are SGHDT and YYEEEE. Trimming pared 5 bases from V and 0 bases from J, leaving 15 bases between. The CDR3 has 16 amino acids. The chain's CDR3 is CASSKVTPRSYNEQFF. CDR3 coding DNA: TGTGCCAGCAGTAAAGTGACCCCCCGCTCCTACAATGAGCAGTTCTTC.

This clonotype was found many times. The CDR3 reads CASSPLNGGEQFF. CDR3 in DNA: TGTGCCAGCAGTCCCCTTAACGGGGGGGAGCAGTTCTTC. The chain has TRBV12-3 or TRBV12-4 and TRBJ2-1; 7 positions agree with TRBD2. The V and J ends lost 5 bases and 10 bases, in that order; junction bases with no gene match: 8. This CDR3 contains 13 residues.

This clonotype has ten or more counts. The chain joins TRBV28 to TRBJ2-3; D perhaps matches TRBD2 (6 bases). V was clipped by 6 bases and J by 4 bases, with 14 bases between them. Per germline, CDR1 MDHEN and CDR2 SYDVKM. This CDR3 spans 14 amino acids. CDR3: CASSLRLDSDTQYF. The DNA for the CDR3 is TGTGCCAGCAGCCTACGACTAGACTCAGATACGCAGTATTTT.

V and J are TRBV25-1 and TRBJ1-6; D not certain. The CDR3 runs to 15 residues. CDR1 is MGHDK, CDR2 SYGVNS, per germline. Trimming removed 3 bases from V and 8 bases from J, with 14 bases in between. The CDR3 DNA reads TGTGCCAGCAGTGAGGGTCCCGCTGGACATTCACCCCTCCACTTT. It encodes CASSEGPAGHSPLHF.

Of note for this clonotype: This sequence may be a read error, since a much larger clone differs from it by one base. This chain links TRBV7-6 with TRBJ2-3, with D tentatively TRBD1 (5 bases). Germline V gene lookup returns CDR1 SGHVS and CDR2 FNYEAQ. The CDR3 totals 13 residues. CDR3 coding DNA: TGTGTCAGCAGCTCCCCGGACAAAGATACGCAGTATTTT. Translation: CVSSSPDKDTQYF.

This clonotype has a count of ten or more. The chain carries TRBV7-9 and TRBJ1-2; perhaps TRBD1 as D (5 bases). The V gene lost 1 base and the J gene lost 6 bases, with 15 bases spanning the gap. Germline V gives CDR1 SEHNR, CDR2 FQNEAQ (reference sequence). The CDR3 consists of 15 residues. In DNA form, the CDR3 reads TGTGCCAGCAGCTTAGGACAGCCCGAGGTGGATGGCTACACCTTC. Translated, it gives CASSLGQPEVDGYTF.

The table lists this clonotype with a few counts. The V gene is TRBV6-1, the J gene TRBJ1-1; D remains unclear. Germline V gene lookup returns CDR1 MNHNS and CDR2 SASEGT. The V and J ends lost 1 base and 0 bases respectively, with 15 bases between them. This CDR3 has 17 residues. The CDR3 DNA reads TGTGCCAGCAGTGAAGAACTGGGAACCTCAATGAACACTGAAGCTTTCTTT. Its translation is CASSEELGTSMNTEAFF.

In its sample, this clonotype was seen once. In DNA, the CDR3 is TGTGCCAACAGCTCAGGGACTAGCGGGGGATCCTACGAGCAGTACGTC. This codes for CANSSGTSGGSYEQYV. The rearrangement links TRBV7-6 to TRBJ2-7, with TRBD2 identical over 14 bases. Germline V CDR1 and CDR2: SGHVS, FNYEAQ. The CDR3 runs to 16 residues.